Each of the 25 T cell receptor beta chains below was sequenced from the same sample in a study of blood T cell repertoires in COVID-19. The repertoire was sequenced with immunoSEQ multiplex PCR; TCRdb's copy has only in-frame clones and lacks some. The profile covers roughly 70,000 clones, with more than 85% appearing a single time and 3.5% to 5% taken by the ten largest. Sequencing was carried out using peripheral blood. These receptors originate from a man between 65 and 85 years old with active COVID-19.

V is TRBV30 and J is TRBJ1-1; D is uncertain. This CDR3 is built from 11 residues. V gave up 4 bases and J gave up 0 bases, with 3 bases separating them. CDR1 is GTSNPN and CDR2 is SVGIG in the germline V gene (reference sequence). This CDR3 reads CAWNLNTEAFF. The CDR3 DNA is TGTGCCTGGAACTTGAACACTGAAGCTTTCTTT.

This CDR3 is CACLAGGGRGTDTQYF. The CDR3 DNA is TGTGCCTGTCTAGCGGGAGGGGGTCGGGGCACAGATACGCAGTATTTT. The chain combines TRBV30 with TRBJ2-3; 12 bases are shared with TRBD2. The CDR3 is 16 residues long. Looked up from germline, CDR1 is GTSNPN and CDR2 is SVGIG (reference sequence). Trimming cost V 6 bases and J 1 base; bases outside gene matches: 8.

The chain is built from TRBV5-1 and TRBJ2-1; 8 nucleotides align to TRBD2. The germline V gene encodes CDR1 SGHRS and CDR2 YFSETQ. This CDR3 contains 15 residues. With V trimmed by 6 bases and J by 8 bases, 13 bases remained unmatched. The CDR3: CASTRGGVGGYEQFF. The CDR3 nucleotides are TGCGCCAGCACCCGGGGGGGGGTTGGCGGTTATGAGCAGTTCTTC.

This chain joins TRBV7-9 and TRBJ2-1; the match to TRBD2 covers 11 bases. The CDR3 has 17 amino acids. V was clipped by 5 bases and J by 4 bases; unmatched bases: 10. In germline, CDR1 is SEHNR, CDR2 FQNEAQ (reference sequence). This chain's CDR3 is CASSLGAGLAAYNEQFF. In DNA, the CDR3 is TGTGCCAGCAGCCTAGGAGCGGGACTAGCGGCGTACAATGAGCAGTTCTTC.

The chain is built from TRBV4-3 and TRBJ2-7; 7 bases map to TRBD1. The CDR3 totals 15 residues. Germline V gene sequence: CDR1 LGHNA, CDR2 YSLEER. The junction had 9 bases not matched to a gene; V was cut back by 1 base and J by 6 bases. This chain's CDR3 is CASSQGVRGGREQYF. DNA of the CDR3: TGCGCCAGCAGCCAAGGAGTAAGAGGGGGCCGCGAGCAGTACTTC.

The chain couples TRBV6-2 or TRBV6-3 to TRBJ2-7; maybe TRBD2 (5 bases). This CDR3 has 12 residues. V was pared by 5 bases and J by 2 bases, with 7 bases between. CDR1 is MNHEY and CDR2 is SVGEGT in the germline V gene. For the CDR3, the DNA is TGTGCCAGCAGTCACGGGACCTACGAGCAGTACTTC. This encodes CASSHGTYEQYF.

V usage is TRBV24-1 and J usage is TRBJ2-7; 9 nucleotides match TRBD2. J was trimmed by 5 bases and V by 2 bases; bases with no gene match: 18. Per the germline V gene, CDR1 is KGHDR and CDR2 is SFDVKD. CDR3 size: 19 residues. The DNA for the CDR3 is TGTGCCACCAGTGATTCACCGGGACTAGCCATCCAGGGTGTCAACGAGCAGTACTTC. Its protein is CATSDSPGLAIQGVNEQYF.

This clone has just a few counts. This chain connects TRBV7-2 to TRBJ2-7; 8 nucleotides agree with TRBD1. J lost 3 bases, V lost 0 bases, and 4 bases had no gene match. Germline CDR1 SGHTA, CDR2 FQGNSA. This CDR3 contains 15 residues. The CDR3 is CASSLAQGAGYEQYF. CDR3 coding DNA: TGTGCCAGCAGCTTAGCTCAGGGGGCAGGCTACGAGCAGTACTTC.

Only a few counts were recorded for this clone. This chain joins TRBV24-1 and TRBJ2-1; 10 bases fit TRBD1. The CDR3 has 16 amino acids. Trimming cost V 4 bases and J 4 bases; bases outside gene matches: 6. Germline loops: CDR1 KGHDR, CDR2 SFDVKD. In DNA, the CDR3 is TGTGCCACCAGTGACCTGGGGACAGGGGAATACAATGAGCAGTTCTTC. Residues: CATSDLGTGEYNEQFF.

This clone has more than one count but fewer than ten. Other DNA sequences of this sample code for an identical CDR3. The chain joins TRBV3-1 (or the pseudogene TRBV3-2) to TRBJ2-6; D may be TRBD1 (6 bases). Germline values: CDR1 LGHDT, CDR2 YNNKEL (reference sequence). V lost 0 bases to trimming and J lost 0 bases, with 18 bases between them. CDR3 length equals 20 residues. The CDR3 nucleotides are TGTGCCAGCAGCCAAGACTTTTGCGCTGGGGGCCCCTCTGGGGCCAACGTCCTGACTTTC. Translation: CASSQDFCAGGPSGANVLTF.

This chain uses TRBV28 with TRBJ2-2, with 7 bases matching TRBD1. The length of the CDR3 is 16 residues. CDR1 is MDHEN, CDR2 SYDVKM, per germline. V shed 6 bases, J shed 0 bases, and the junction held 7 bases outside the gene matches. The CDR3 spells CASSRIGTANTGELFF. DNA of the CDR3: TGTGCCAGCAGCCGGATTGGGACAGCGAACACCGGGGAGCTGTTTTTT.

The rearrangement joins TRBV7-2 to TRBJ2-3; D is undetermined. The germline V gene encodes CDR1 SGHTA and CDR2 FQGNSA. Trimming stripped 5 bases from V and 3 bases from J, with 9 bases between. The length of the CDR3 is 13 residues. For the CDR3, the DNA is TGTGCCAGCAGCCCCGGGTCAACAGATACGCAGTATTTT. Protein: CASSPGSTDTQYF.

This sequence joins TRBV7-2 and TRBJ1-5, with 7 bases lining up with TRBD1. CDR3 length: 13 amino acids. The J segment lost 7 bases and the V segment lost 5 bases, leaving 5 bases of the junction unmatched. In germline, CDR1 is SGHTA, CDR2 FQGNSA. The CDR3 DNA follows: TGTGCCAGCAGCCTAAGACAGGGCCAGCCCCAGCATTTT. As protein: CASSLRQGQPQHF.

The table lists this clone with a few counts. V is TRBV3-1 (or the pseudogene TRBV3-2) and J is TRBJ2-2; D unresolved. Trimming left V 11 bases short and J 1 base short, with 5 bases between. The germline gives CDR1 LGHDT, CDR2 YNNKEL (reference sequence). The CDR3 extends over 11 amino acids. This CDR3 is CAAENTGELFF. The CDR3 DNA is TGTGCCGCGGAGAACACCGGGGAGCTGTTTTTT.

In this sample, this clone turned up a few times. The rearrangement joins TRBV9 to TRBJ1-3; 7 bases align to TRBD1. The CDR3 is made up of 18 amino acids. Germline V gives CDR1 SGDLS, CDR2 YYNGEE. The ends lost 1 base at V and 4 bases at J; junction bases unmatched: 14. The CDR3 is CASSVTLTGAGGGNTIYF. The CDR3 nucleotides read TGTGCCAGCAGCGTAACCCTTACAGGGGCCGGGGGCGGAAACACCATATATTTT. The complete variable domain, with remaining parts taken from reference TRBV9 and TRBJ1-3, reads DSGVTQTPKHLITATGQRVTLRCSPRSGDLSVYWYQQSLDQGLQFLIQYYNGEERAKGNILERFSAQQFPDLHSELNLSSLELGDSALYFCASSVTLTGAGGGNTIYFGEGSWLTVV.

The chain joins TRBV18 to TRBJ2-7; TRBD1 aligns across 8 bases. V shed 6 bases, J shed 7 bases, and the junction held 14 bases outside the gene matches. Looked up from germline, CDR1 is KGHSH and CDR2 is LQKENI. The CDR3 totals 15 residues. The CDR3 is CASSTGGQVWGEQYF. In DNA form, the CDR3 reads TGTGCCAGCTCCACCGGGGGACAGGTCTGGGGGGAGCAGTACTTC.

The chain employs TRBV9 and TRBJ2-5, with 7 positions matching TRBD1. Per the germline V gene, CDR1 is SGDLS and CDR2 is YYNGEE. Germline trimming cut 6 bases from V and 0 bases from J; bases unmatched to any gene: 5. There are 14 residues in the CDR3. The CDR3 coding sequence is TGTGCCAGCAACCGGGGACAGAACCAAGAGACCCAGTACTTC. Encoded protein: CASNRGQNQETQYF.

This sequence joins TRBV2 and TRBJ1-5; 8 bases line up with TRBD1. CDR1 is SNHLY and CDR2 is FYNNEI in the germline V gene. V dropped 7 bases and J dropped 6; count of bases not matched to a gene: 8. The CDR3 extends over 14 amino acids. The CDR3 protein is CASTYRGSGQPQHF. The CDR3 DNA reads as TGTGCCAGCACCTACAGGGGGTCGGGTCAGCCCCAGCATTTT.

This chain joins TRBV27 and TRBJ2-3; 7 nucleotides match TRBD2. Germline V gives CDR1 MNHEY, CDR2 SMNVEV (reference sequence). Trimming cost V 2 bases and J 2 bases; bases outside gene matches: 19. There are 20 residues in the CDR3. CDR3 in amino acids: CASSLMGPHRMAGATDTQYF. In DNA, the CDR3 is TGTGCCAGCAGTTTAATGGGGCCCCATCGAATGGCGGGAGCCACAGATACGCAGTATTTT.

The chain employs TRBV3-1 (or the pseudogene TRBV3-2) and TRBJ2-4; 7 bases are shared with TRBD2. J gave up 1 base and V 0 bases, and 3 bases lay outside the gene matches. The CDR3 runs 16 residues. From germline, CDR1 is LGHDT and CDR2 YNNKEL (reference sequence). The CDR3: CASSQEAGEAKNIQYF. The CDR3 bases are TGTGCCAGCAGCCAAGAGGCGGGGGAGGCCAAAAACATTCAGTACTTC.

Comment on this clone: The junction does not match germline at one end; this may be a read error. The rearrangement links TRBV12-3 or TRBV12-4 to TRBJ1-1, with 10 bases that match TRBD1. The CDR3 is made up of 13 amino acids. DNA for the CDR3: TGTGCCAGCAGGGGACAGGGGCGGACTGAAACTTTCTTT. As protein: CASRGQGRTETFF.

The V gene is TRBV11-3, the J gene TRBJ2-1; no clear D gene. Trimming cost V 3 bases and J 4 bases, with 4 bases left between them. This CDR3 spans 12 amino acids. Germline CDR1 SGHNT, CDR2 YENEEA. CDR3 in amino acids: CASSFSYNEQFF. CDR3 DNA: TGTGCCAGCAGCTTTAGTTACAATGAGCAGTTCTTC. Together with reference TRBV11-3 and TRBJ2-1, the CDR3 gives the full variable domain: EAGVVQSPRYKIIEKKQPVAFWCNPISGHNTLYWYLQNLGQGPELLIRYENEEAVDDSQLPKDRFSAERLKGVDSTLKIQPAELGDSAVYLCASSFSYNEQFFGPGTRLTVL.

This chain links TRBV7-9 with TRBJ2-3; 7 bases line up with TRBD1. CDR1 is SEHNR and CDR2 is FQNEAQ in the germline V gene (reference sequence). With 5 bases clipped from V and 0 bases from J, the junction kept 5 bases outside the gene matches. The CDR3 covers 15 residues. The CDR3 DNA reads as TGTGCCAGCAGCCCGGGACAGACTAGCACAGATACGCAGTATTTT. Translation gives CASSPGQTSTDTQYF.

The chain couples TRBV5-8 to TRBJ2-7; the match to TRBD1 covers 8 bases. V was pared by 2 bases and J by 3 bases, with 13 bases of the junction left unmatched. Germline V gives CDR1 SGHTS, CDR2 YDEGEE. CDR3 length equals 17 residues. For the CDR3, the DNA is TGTGCCAGCAGCTTTGGCAGACAGGGGATAGCAGACTACGAGCAGTACTTC. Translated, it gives CASSFGRQGIADYEQYF.

Written as DNA, the CDR3 is TGTGCCAGCAGCCCGAAGAGACCAGGGACCTACGAGCAGTACTTC. It specifies CASSPKRPGTYEQYF. This sequence joins TRBV7-9 and TRBJ2-7; D perhaps matches TRBD1 (5 bases). CDR3 length: 15 amino acids. The germline CDR1 and CDR2 sequences are SEHNR and FQNEAQ (reference sequence). V was cut by 5 bases and J by 2 bases, with 16 bases left in between.